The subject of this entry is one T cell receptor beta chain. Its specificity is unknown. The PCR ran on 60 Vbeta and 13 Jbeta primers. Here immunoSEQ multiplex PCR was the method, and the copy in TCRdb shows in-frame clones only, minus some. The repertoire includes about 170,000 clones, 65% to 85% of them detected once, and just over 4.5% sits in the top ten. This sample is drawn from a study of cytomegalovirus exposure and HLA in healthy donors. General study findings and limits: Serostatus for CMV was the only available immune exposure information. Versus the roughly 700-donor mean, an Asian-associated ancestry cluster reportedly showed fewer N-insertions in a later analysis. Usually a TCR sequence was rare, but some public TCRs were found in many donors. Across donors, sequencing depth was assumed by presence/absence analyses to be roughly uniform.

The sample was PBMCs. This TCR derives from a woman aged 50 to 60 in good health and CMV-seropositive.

The CDR3 DNA sequence: TGCGCCAGCGGGGCCCGTACAGGGACCCAAGAGACCCAGTACTTC. Translation: CASGARTGTQETQYF. The chain combines TRBV10-1 with TRBJ2-5; weak D call: TRBD1 (6 bases). Trimming took off 8 bases at V and 1 base at J, with 17 bases between the two ends. CDR3 size: 15 residues. The germline gives CDR1 WNHNN, CDR2 SYGVQD (reference sequence).